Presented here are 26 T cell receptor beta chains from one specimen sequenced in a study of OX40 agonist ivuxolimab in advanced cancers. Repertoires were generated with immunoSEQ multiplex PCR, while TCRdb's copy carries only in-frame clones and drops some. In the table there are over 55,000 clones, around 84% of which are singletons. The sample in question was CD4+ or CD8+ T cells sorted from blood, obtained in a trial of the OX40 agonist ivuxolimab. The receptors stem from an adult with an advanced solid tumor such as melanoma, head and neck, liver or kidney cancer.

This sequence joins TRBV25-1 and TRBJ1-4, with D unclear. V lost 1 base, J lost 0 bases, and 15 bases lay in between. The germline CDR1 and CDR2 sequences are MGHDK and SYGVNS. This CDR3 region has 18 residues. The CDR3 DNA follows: TGTGCCAGCAGTGAATCGTCGGGTTCACTCACAACTAATGAAAAACTGTTTTTT. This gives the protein CASSESSGSLTTNEKLFF.

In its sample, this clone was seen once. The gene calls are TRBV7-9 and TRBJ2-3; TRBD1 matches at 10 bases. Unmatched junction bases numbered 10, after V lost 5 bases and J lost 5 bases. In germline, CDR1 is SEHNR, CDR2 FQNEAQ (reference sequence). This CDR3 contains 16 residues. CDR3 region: CASSPYDRGRGDTQYF. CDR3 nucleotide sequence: TGTGCCAGCAGCCCCTACGACAGGGGGCGAGGAGATACGCAGTATTTT.

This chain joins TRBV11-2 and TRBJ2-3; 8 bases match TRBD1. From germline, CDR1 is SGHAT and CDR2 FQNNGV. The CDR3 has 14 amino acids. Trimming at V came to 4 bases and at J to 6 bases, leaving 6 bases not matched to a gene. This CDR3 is CASSWAGGDDTQYF. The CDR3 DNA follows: TGTGCCAGCAGCTGGGCAGGGGGCGACGATACGCAGTATTTT.

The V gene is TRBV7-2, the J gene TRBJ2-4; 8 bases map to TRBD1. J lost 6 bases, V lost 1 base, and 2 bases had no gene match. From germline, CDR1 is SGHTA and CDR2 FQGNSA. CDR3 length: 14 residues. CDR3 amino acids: CASSLGTGRNIQYF. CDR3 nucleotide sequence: TGTGCCAGCAGCTTAGGGACAGGGAGAAACATTCAGTACTTC.

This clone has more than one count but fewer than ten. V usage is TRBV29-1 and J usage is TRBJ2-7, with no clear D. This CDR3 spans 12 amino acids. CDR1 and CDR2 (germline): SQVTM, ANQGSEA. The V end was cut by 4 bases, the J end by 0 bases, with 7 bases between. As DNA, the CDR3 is TGCAGCGTTGCACAGAGCTCCTACGAGCAGTACGTC. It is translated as CSVAQSSYEQYV.

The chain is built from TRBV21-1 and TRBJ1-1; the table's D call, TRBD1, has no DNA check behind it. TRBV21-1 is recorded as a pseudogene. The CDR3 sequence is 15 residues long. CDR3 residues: CASSKALARNTEAFF. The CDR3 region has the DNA TGTGCCAGCAGCAAGGCCCTCGCAAGGAACACTGAAGCTTTCTTT.

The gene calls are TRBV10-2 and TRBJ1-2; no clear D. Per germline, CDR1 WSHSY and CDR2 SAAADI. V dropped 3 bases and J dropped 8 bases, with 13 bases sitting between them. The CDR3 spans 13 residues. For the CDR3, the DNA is TGCGCCAGCAGTGAAGTGAGCCTTAGGGGCTACACCTTC. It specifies CASSEVSLRGYTF.

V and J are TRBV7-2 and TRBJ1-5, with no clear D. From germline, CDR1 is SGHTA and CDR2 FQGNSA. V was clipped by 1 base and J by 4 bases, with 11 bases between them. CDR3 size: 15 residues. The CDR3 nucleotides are TGTGCCAGCAGCTTAGTTGGCAGTACAAATCAGCCCCAGCATTTT. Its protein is CASSLVGSTNQPQHF.

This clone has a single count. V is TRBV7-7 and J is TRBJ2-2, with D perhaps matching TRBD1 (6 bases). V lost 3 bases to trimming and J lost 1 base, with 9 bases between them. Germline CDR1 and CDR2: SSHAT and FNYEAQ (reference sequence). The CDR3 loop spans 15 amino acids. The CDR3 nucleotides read TGTGCCAGCAGCTTCGCCAGGGGGAACACCGGGGAGCTGTTTTTT. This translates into CASSFARGNTGELFF.

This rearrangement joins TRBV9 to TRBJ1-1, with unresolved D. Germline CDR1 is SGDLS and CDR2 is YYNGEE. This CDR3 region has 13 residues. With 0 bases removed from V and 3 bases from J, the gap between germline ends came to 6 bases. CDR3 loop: CASSVAGDTEAFF. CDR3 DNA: TGTGCCAGCAGCGTAGCCGGGGACACTGAAGCTTTCTTT.

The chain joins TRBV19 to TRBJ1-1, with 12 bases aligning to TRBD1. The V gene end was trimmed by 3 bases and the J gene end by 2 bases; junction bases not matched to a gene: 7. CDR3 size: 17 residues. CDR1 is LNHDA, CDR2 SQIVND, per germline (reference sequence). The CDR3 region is CASSIFGTGGFNTEAFF. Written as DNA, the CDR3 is TGTGCCAGTAGTATCTTTGGGACAGGGGGCTTTAACACTGAAGCTTTCTTT. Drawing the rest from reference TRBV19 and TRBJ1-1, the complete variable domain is DGGITQSPKYLFRKEGQNVTLSCEQNLNHDAMYWYRQDPGQGLRLIYYSQIVNDFQKGDIAEGYSVSREKKESFPLTVTSAQKNPTAFYLCASSIFGTGGFNTEAFFGQGTRLTVV.

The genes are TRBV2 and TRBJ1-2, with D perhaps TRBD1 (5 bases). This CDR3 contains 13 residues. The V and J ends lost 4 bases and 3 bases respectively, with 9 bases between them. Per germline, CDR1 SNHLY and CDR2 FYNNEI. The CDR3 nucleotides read TGTGCCAGCAGTGCACAACAGGACTATGGCTACACCTTC. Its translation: CASSAQQDYGYTF. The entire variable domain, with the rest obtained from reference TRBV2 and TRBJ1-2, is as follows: EPEVTQTPSHQVTQMGQEVILRCVPISNHLYFYWYRQILGQKVEFLVSFYNNEISEKSEIFDDQFSVERPDGSNFTLKIRSTKLEDSAMYFCASSAQQDYGYTFGSGTRLTVV.

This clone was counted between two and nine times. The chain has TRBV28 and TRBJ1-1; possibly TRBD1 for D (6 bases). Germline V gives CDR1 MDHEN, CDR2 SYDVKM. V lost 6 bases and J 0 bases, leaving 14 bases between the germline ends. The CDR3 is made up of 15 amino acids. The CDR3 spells CASSKSRGLNTEAFF. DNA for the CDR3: TGTGCCAGCAGCAAAAGCAGGGGCCTGAACACTGAAGCTTTCTTT.

The CDR3 spells CAWKGAGASTQYF. CDR3 DNA: TGTGCCTGGAAAGGAGCGGGGGCGAGTACGCAGTATTTT. The V gene is TRBV30, the J gene TRBJ2-3; 8 bases match TRBD2. The CDR3 runs 13 residues. Germline trimming cut 4 bases from V and 8 bases from J; bases unmatched to any gene: 8. Germline V gives CDR1 GTSNPN, CDR2 SVGIG (reference sequence). The full variable domain, rest sourced from reference TRBV30 and TRBJ2-3, is SQTIHQWPATLVQPVGSPLSLECTVEGTSNPNLYWYRQAAGRGLQLLFYSVGIGQISSEVPQNLSASRPQDRQFILSSKKLLLSDSGFYLCAWKGAGASTQYFGPGTRLTVL.

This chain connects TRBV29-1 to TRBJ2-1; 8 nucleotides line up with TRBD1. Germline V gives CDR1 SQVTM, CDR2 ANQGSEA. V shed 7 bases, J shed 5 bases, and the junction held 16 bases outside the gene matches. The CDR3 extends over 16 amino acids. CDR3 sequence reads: CSALTGAYPEDNEQFF. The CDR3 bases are TGCAGCGCTCTGACAGGGGCCTATCCGGAAGACAATGAGCAGTTCTTC.

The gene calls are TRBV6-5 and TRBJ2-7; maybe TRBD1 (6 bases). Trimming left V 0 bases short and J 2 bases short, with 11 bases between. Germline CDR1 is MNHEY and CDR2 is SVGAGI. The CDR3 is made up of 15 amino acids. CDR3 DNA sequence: TGTGCCAGCAGTTACTCCATAACAGGGACCTACGAGCAGTACGTC. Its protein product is CASSYSITGTYEQYV.

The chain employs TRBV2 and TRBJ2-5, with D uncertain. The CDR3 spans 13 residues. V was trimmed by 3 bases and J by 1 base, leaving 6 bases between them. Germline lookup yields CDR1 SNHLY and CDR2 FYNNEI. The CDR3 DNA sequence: TGTGCCAGCAGTGACGGAATCCAAGAGACCCAGTACTTC. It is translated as CASSDGIQETQYF. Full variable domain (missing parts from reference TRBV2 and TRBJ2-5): EPEVTQTPSHQVTQMGQEVILRCVPISNHLYFYWYRQILGQKVEFLVSFYNNEISEKSEIFDDQFSVERPDGSNFTLKIRSTKLEDSAMYFCASSDGIQETQYFGPGTRLLVL.

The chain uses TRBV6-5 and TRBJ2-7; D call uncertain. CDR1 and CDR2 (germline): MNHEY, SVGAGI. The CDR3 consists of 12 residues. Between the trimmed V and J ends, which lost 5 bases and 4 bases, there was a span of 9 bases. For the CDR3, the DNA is TGTGCCAGCAGTCCTTCCAGGTACGAGCAGTACTTC. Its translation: CASSPSRYEQYF.

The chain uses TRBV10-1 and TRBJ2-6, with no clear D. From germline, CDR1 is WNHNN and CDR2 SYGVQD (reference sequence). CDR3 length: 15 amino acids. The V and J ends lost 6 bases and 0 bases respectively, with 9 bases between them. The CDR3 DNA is TGCGCCAGCAGCCATGAGGACTCTGGGGCCAACGTCCTGACTTTC. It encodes CASSHEDSGANVLTF.

CDR3 nucleotides: TGCGCCAGCAGCTTGGGGCTAGCGGAAGGCACAGATACGCAGTATTTT. Residues: CASSLGLAEGTDTQYF. The chain couples TRBV5-1 to TRBJ2-3; 7 nucleotides agree with TRBD2. Germline V gene data show CDR1 as SGHRS and CDR2 as YFSETQ. The CDR3 has 16 residues. V dropped 0 bases and J dropped 1; count of bases not matched to a gene: 5. Combining the CDR3 with reference TRBV5-1 and TRBJ2-3 gives the whole variable domain KAGVTQTPRYLIKTRGQQVTLSCSPISGHRSVSWYQQTPGQGLQFLFEYFSETQRNKGNFPGRFSGRQFSNSRSEMNVSTLELGDSALYLCASSLGLAEGTDTQYFGPGTRLTVL.

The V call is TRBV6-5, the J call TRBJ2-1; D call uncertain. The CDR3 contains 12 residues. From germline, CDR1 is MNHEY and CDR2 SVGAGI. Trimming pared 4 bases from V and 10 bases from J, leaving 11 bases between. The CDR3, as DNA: TGTGCCAGCAGTTCAGTGGGCACGGAGCAGTTCTTC. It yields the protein CASSSVGTEQFF.

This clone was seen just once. As DNA, the CDR3 is TGTGCCAGCAGTCCCCAAGGGGGTCCCCTATACGAGCAGTACGTC. As protein: CASSPQGGPLYEQYV. The gene calls are TRBV6-6 and TRBJ2-7, with a weak D call TRBD1 (6 bases). Germline V gives CDR1 MNHNY, CDR2 SVGAGI (reference sequence). Trimming left V 5 bases short and J 4 bases short, with 18 bases between. The length of the CDR3 is 15 residues.

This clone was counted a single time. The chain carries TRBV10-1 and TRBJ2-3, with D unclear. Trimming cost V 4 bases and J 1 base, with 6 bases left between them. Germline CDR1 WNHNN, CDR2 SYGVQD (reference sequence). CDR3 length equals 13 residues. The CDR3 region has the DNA TGCGCCAGCAGTGTTAGGGGCACAGATACGCAGTATTTT. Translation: CASSVRGTDTQYF.

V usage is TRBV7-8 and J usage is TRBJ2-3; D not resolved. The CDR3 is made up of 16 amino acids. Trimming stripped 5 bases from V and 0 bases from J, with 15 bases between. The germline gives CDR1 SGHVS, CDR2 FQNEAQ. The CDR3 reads CASSHSRLGSTDTQYF. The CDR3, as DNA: TGTGCCAGCAGCCATTCTCGACTGGGGAGCACAGATACGCAGTATTTT.

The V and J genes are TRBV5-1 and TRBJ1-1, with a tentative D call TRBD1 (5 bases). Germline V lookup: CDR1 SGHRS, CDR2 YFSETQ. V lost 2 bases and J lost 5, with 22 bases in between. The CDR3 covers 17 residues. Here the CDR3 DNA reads TGCGCCAGCAGCTTACCACCTACGGCAGGGCTTTGGACTGAAGCTTTCTTT. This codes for CASSLPPTAGLWTEAFF.

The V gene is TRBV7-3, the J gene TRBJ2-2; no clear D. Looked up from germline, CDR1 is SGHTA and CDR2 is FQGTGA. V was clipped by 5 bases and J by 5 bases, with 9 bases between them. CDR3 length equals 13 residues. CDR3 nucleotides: TGTGCCAGCAGCCCCGCCGGAACCGGGGAGCTGTTTTTT. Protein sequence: CASSPAGTGELFF.